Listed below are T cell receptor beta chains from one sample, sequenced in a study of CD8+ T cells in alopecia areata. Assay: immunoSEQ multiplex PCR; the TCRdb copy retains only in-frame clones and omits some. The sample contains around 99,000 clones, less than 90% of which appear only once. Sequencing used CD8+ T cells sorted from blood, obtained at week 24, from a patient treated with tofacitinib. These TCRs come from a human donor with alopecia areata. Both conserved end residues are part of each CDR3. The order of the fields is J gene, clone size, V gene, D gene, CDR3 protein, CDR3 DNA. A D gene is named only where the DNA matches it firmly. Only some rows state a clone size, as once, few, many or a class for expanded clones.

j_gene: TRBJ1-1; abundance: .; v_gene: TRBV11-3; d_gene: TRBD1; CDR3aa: CASSLRDRNTEAFF; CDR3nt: TGTGCCAGCAGCTTAAGGGACAGGAACACTGAAGCTTTCTTT
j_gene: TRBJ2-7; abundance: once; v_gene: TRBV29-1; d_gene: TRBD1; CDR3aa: CSVEDIGQGYEQYF; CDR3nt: TGCAGCGTTGAAGATATAGGACAGGGGTACGAGCAGTACTTC
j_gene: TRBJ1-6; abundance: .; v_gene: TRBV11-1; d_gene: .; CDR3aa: CASSWGVNSPLHF; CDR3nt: TGTGCCAGCAGCTGGGGGGTAAATTCACCCCTCCACTTT
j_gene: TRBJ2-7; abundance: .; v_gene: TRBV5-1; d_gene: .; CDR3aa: CASSLTSSYEQYF; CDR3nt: TGCGCCAGCAGCTTAACAAGCTCCTACGAGCAGTACTTC
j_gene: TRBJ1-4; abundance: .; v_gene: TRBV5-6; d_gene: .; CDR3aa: CASSFSDYEKLFF; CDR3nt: TGTGCCAGCAGCTTCTCGGATTATGAAAAACTGTTTTTT
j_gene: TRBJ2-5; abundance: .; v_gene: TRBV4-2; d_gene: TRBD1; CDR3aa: CASSQARDRGPSRNQETQYF; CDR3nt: TGTGCCAGCAGCCAAGCCCGGGACAGGGGCCCCTCCAGAAACCAAGAGACCCAGTACTTC
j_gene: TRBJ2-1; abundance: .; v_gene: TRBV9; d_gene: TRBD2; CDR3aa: CASSSRDYLNEQFF; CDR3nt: TGTGCCAGCAGCTCCCGGGACTACCTCAATGAGCAGTTCTTC
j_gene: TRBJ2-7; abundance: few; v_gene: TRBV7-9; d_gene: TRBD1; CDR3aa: CASSTWTGEVSEQYF; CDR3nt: TGTGCCAGCAGCACTTGGACAGGGGAGGTCTCCGAGCAGTACTTC
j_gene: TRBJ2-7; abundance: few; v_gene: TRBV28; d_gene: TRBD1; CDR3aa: CSIQGRNTYEQYF; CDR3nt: TGTTCAATACAGGGGCGCAACACCTACGAGCAGTACTTC
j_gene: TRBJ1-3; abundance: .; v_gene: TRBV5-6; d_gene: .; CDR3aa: CASSLQRNSGNTIYF; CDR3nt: TGTGCCAGCAGCTTGCAAAGAAACTCTGGAAACACCATATATTTT
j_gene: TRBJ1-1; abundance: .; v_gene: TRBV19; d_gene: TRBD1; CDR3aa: CASKKSPTGLTEAFF; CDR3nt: TGTGCCAGTAAGAAAAGTCCGACAGGGCTCACTGAAGCTTTCTTT
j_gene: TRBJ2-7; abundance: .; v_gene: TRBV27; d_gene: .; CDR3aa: CASSLFPPTSLGPYEQYF; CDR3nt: TGTGCCAGCAGTTTATTCCCCCCCACGTCATTGGGGCCCTACGAGCAGTACTTC
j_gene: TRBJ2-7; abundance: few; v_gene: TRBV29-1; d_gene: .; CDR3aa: CSDGDWIYEQYF; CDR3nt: TGCAGCGATGGAGACTGGATTTACGAGCAGTACTTC
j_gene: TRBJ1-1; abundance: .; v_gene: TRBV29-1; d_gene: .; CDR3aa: CSVDMSTEAFF; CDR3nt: TGCAGCGTTGATATGAGCACTGAAGCTTTCTTT
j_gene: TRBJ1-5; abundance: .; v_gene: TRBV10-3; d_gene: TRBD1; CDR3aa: CAISESEDRGSNQPQHF; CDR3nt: TGTGCCATCAGTGAGTCAGAGGACAGGGGAAGCAATCAGCCCCAGCATTTT
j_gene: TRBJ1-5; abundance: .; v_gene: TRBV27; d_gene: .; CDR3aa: CASSWAGGNQPQHF; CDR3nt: TGTGCCAGCAGTTGGGCAGGGGGCAATCAGCCCCAGCATTTT
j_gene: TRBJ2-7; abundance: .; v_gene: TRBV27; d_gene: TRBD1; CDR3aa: CASSPLGGQGVYEQYF; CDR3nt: TGTGCCAGCAGTCCATTAGGGGGACAGGGGGTTTACGAGCAGTACTTC